This T cell receptor beta chain was documented in a study of T-cell memory formation after mild COVID-19. Study results and limitations: The study found balanced CD4/CD8 in clones contracting day 15 to 85 and a CD4+ lean in later expanders. In pre-infection memory, a portion of responding clones appeared, which suggested that cross-reactive memory joined. Contracting clones localized mainly to CM and EM when CD4+ and mainly to EMRA when CD8+.

J gave up 6 bases and V 6 bases, and 7 bases lay outside the gene matches. In germline, CDR1 is MNHNS, CDR2 SASEGT. The CDR3 length is 13 residues. For this clonotype: Its antigen is currently unknown.

TCR alpha and TCR beta cDNA libraries carrying sample barcodes and UMIs were produced by 5'RACE using constant-segment primers. TCRdb re-analysed the 5' RACE reads in MiXCR, keeping a single row per CDR3 protein. The table lists about 560,000 distinct CDR3 sequences, about a sixth of them singletons. Sequencing was done on a sample of PBMCs or a T cell subset sorted from them (not recorded which). This clonotype originated in an adult woman who had mild COVID-19 (a few samples of this study predate the infection). Cell type and time point are not known. The rearrangement joins TRBV6-1 to TRBJ1-2; 7 bases fit TRBD1. CDR3 residues: CASRGDSRDGYTF. The CDR3 DNA is TGTGCCAGCAGGGGGGACAGTCGGGATGGCTACACCTTC.